This T cell receptor (beta chain) was observed in a study of blood T cell repertoires in COVID-19. Looking at the study overall: Sources were T cells, B-cell-depleted T cells, or PBMCs; the material itself was cDNA or gDNA.

Clones were sequenced by immunoSEQ multiplex PCR, and TCRdb holds only the in-frame ones, with some missing. Of under 200,000 clones in the sample, approximately 82% were seen once. Per germline, CDR1 SGHTS and CDR2 YDEGEE. V was pared by 1 base and J by 7 bases, with 8 bases between. The CDR3 is 12 residues long. J is TRBJ1-2 and V is TRBV5-8; no clear D. Material for sequencing was PBMCs or T cells enriched from blood (not recorded which). The source of this sequence is a woman in her sixties with acute COVID-19. CDR3 DNA sequence: TGTGCCAGCAGCTTGATCAAGCGTGGCTACACCTTC. The encoded protein is CASSLIKRGYTF. The variable domain in full, with the rest retrieved from reference TRBV5-8 and TRBJ1-2, is EAGVTQSPTHLIKTRGQQATLRCSPISGHTSVYWYQQALGLGLQFLLWYDEGEERNRGNFPPRFSGRQFPNYSSELNVNALELEDSALYLCASSLIKRGYTFGSGTRLTVV.